Listed below are T cell receptor beta chains from one sample, sequenced in a study of OX40 agonist ivuxolimab in advanced cancers. Some clones are missing from TCRdb's copy, which holds only in-frame ones; the method was immunoSEQ multiplex PCR. The repertoire holds 65,000 to 95,000 clones, with nearly 90% as singletons. Sequencing used CD4+ or CD8+ T cells sorted from blood, obtained in a trial of the OX40 agonist ivuxolimab. The receptors originated from an adult with an advanced solid tumor such as melanoma, head and neck, liver or kidney cancer. Both conserved end residues are part of each CDR3. A D gene is named only where the DNA matches it firmly. Only part of the rows carry a size: once, few, many, or a class if the clone is expanded.

d_call	j_call	v_call	clone_size	cdr3_nt	cdr3_aa
NA	TRBJ2-2	TRBV5-1	NA	TGCGCCAGCAGCTTGTCGACACCCAACACCGGGGAGCTGTTTTTT	CASSLSTPNTGELFF
NA	TRBJ2-7	TRBV5-1	NA	TGCGCCAGCAGCTTGCAGCGCTTCTCCTACGAGCAGTACTTC	CASSLQRFSYEQYF
NA	TRBJ2-7	TRBV9	NA	TGTGCCAGCAGCGTGATGGCTATCTCCTACGAGCAGTACTTC	CASSVMAISYEQYF
TRBD1	TRBJ1-2	TRBV5-1	once	TGCGCCAGCAGCTTGGGTGTGACAGGGGGTTACTATGGCTACACCTTC	CASSLGVTGGYYGYTF
NA	TRBJ1-5	TRBV19	NA	TGTGCCAGTAGTATTAGCGAATTACGGCAGCCCCAGCATTTT	CASSISELRQPQHF
TRBD1	TRBJ1-2	TRBV4-2	once	TGTGCCAGCAGCCCTCCGGGACAGGGTGTGGGTAGCTATGGCTACACCTTC	CASSPPGQGVGSYGYTF
NA	TRBJ2-1	TRBV28	once	TGTGCCAGCAGTCCCTCGGGACTCACGGGAGAGTTCTTC	CASSPSGLTGEFF
NA	TRBJ2-1	TRBV7-6	NA	TGTGCCAGCAGCCCCTGGGTCCGGGGAGACGATGAGCAGTTCTTC	CASSPWVRGDDEQFF
NA	TRBJ2-5	TRBV9	NA	TGTGCCAGCAGCAGAGACCACGGAGGGCAAGAGACCCAGTACTTC	CASSRDHGGQETQYF
NA	TRBJ1-1	TRBV11-3	once	TGTGCCAGCAGCTTAGGGCGGACGAACACTGAAGCTTTCTTT	CASSLGRTNTEAFF
TRBD2	TRBJ2-3	TRBV7-3	NA	TGTGCCAGCTCCGGGACTAGCAGCACAGATACGCAGTATTTT	CASSGTSSTDTQYF
TRBD1	TRBJ1-1	TRBV15	NA	TGTGCCACCAGCGGCTCCCCGGGACAGGGTACTGAAGCTTTCTTT	CATSGSPGQGTEAFF
NA	TRBJ1-6	TRBV5-1	NA	TGCGCCAGCAGCTTGGTAGCCACTGGGGTTATATCACCCCTCCACTTT	CASSLVATGVISPLHF
NA	TRBJ1-6	TRBV19	NA	TGTGCCAGTAGTATCCTCGCAGGGGATTCACCCCTCCACTTT	CASSILAGDSPLHF
NA	TRBJ2-5	TRBV7-9	once	TGTGCCAGCAGCTTAGCGCCCACACTCCAAGAGACCCAGTACTTC	CASSLAPTLQETQYF
TRBD1	TRBJ1-1	TRBV7-3	NA	TGTGCCAGCAGCTTCCACAGGGGGCTAACTGAAGCTTTCTTT	CASSFHRGLTEAFF
TRBD1	TRBJ1-1	TRBV18	NA	TGTGCCAGCTCCGGAGCGGGACAGACGAACACTGAAGCTTTCTTT	CASSGAGQTNTEAFF
TRBD1	TRBJ1-2	TRBV5-1	NA	TGCGCCAGCAGCTTATACGGGACAGGGACCAATGGCTACACCTTC	CASSLYGTGTNGYTF
NA	TRBJ2-7	TRBV20-1	NA	TGCAGTGCTATAAGTGGGTCTGAGCAGTACTTC	CSAISGSEQYF
TRBD2	TRBJ2-7	TRBV4-1	NA	TGCGCCAGCAGCCAAGATAGGGGGACAGTAGCGGGAGAGTACGAGCAGTACTTC	CASSQDRGTVAGEYEQYF
TRBD1	TRBJ2-1	TRBV5-4	NA	TGTGCCAGCAGCTTGAGGGACAGGGTTTACAATGAGCAGTTCTTC	CASSLRDRVYNEQFF
NA	TRBJ2-1	TRBV4-1	NA	TGCGCCAGCAGCCAACGAATCCCGAGCTCCTACAATGAGCAGTTCTTC	CASSQRIPSSYNEQFF
NA	TRBJ1-2	TRBV29-1	NA	TGCAGCGTTGAAGAAGGTGGCTACACCTTC	CSVEEGGYTF
TRBD1	TRBJ1-1	TRBV5-1	NA	TGCGCCAGCAGACCCATATTGAGGACAGGGGGCACTGAAGCTTTCTTT	CASRPILRTGGTEAFF
TRBD2	TRBJ2-2	TRBV2	NA	TGTGCCAGCAGTGTTGGCAGCGGGGGTAACACCGGGAAGCTGTTTTTT	CASSVGSGGNTGKLFF
NA	TRBJ1-5	TRBV5-1	NA	TGCGCCAGCAGCCCCCCGGGGGGGGAGGGGAATCAGCCCCAGCATTTT	CASSPPGGEGNQPQHF
NA	TRBJ2-1	TRBV10-3	once	TGTGCCATCGTAGGAAGGGACAATGAGCAGTTCTTC	CAIVGRDNEQFF
TRBD1	TRBJ1-5	TRBV15	NA	TGTGCCACCAGCAGAGATCTTCCGGTACAGGGGGCTTATAGCAATCAGCCCCAGCATTTT	CATSRDLPVQGAYSNQPQHF
NA	TRBJ2-1	TRBV5-1	NA	TGCGCCAGCAGCCCCATCCGGGACTCCCAATCCCGCTCCTACAATGAGCAGTTCTTC	CASSPIRDSQSRSYNEQFF